The source of this TCR beta chain is a study of control samples from healthy donors and cancer patients. Generated by immunoSEQ multiplex PCR, the TCRdb table keeps only in-frame clones and is missing some. The sample lists fewer than 500,000 clones, 80% to 95% seen once, with 5% to 8% in the top ten. Regarding this clone: The same CDR3 arises from other DNA sequences in this sample as well.

This CDR3 is 13 amino acids long. V lost 2 bases, J lost 0 bases, and 5 bases lay in between. The germline CDR1 and CDR2 sequences are SGDLS and YYNGEE. This rearrangement joins TRBV9 to TRBJ1-1; D gene uncertain. The sequence was obtained from a man aged 40-49 years with head and neck cancer. Input material: PBMCs. CDR3 residues: CASSVQVNTEAFF. The CDR3 DNA is TGTGCCAGCAGCGTTCAGGTGAACACTGAAGCTTTCTTT.